Listed below are T cell receptor beta chains from one sample, sequenced in a study of T-cell reconstitution after alpha-beta-depleted transplantation in children. TCRdb re-analysed the PCR reads in MiXCR, keeping a single row per CDR3 protein. The table includes about 590,000 distinct CDR3 sequences, roughly 13% detected once. The starting material was PBMCs, mostly from graft donor cells, obtained 360 days after TCRalphabeta/CD19-depleted stem cell transplant. The receptors were sampled from a male patient between 5 and 17 years old who had a stem cell transplant for acute myeloid leukemia, so the T cells may come from the graft donor. The CDR3 runs from the conserved cysteine through the conserved F or W. Fields, in order: CDR3 protein, CDR3 DNA, D gene, clone size, J gene, V gene. D genes are given only for firm matches. Size tells how often a clone was seen (once, few, many) or the class of an expanded clone, and some rows leave it out.

CSATGGFSYNEQFF TGCAGCGCCACCGGGGGTTTCTCCTACAATGAGCAGTTCTTC - many TRBJ2-1 TRBV29-1
CASSPYRGTDTQYF TGTGCCAGCTCACCATACAGGGGGACAGATACGCAGTATTTT TRBD1 - TRBJ2-3 TRBV18
CASSLGPRYNEQFF TGTGCCAGCAGTTTGGGTCCCAGGTACAATGAGCAGTTCTTC - few TRBJ2-1 TRBV28
CASSVGRAWYEQYF TGTGCCAGCAGCGTAGGGAGGGCCTGGTACGAGCAGTACTTC - - TRBJ2-7 TRBV9
CATSREPRGSQYF TGTGCCACCAGCAGAGAGCCGCGGGGGTCCCAGTACTTC TRBD2 - TRBJ2-5 TRBV15
CASSLSLAPQETQYF TGCGCCAGCAGCTTGTCCCTAGCCCCTCAAGAGACCCAGTACTTC - - TRBJ2-5 TRBV5-1
CSVDGTREETQYF TGCAGCGTTGATGGGACTAGAGAAGAGACCCAGTACTTC TRBD2 many TRBJ2-5 TRBV29-1
CASSRPRGAPNEQFF TGTGCCAGCAGCAGGCCACGAGGCGCCCCTAATGAGCAGTTCTTC - few TRBJ2-1 TRBV14
CASSQDFRGAPGGELFF TGTGCCAGCAGCCAAGATTTTCGCGGGGCCCCTGGCGGGGAGCTGTTTTTT - - TRBJ2-2 TRBV4-2
CASSPQGRQSYEQYF TGTGCCAGCTCACCACAGGGGCGACAATCCTACGAGCAGTACTTC - few TRBJ2-7 TRBV18
CAWSSDRGYNEQFF TGTGCCTGGAGTTCGGACAGGGGTTACAATGAGCAGTTCTTC TRBD1 - TRBJ2-1 TRBV30
CASPGGQGPPRNTIYF TGTGCCAGCCCCGGAGGGCAGGGACCCCCGAGAAACACCATATATTTT - few TRBJ1-3 TRBV12-3/TRBV12-4
CASKVGGLEMQTQYF TGTGCCAGCAAGGTTGGAGGACTAGAGATGCAGACCCAGTACTTC TRBD2 - TRBJ2-5 TRBV12-3/TRBV12-4
CASSLVAGVLSTQYF TGTGCCAGCAGCTTAGTAGCCGGAGTCCTAAGTACGCAGTATTTT - - TRBJ2-3 TRBV7-3
CSVQGKGTSLFGYTF TGCAGCGTCCAAGGCAAAGGGACAAGCCTTTTCGGCTACACCTTC - - TRBJ1-2 TRBV29-1
CASSSWTAYNEQFF TGTGCCAGCAGCTCCTGGACGGCCTACAATGAGCAGTTCTTC - many TRBJ2-1 TRBV7-9
CSAPEGSPYEQYF TGCAGTGCTCCCGAGGGTTCACCCTACGAGCAGTACTTC - - TRBJ2-7 TRBV20-1
CASSPGVGTIASYEQYF TGTGCCAGCTCACCAGGGGTTGGGACTATCGCCTCCTACGAGCAGTACTTC TRBD2 - TRBJ2-7 TRBV18
CAISDGTAWRTDTQYF TGTGCCATCAGTGATGGGACCGCATGGCGCACAGATACGCAGTATTTT - once TRBJ2-3 TRBV10-3
CASSVMGGELFF TGTGCCAGCAGTGTTATGGGCGGGGAGCTGTTTTTT - few TRBJ2-2 TRBV27
CASSPGMLRVTQYF TGTGCCAGCAGCCCCGGGATGCTGCGGGTGACCCAGTACTTC - few TRBJ2-5 TRBV11-2
CSARRGDRPSGANVLTF TGCAGTGCTAGAAGGGGGGACCGACCCTCTGGGGCCAACGTCCTGACTTTC - - TRBJ2-6 TRBV20-1
CASSLGHLIGETQYF TGTGCCAGCAGCTTAGGGCACTTGATTGGAGAGACCCAGTACTTC - many TRBJ2-5 TRBV7-9
CASSDSRASTDTQYF TGTGCCAGCAGTGACTCGAGGGCTAGCACAGATACGCAGTATTTT - - TRBJ2-3 TRBV6-4
CASSPPQEKETQYF TGTGCCAGCTCACCACCTCAGGAAAAAGAGACCCAGTACTTC - many TRBJ2-5 TRBV18
CASSQAGRTGELFF TGTGCCAGCAGCCAGGCAGGTCGAACCGGGGAGCTGTTTTTT - many TRBJ2-2 TRBV12-3/TRBV12-4
CASSPKREEEQYF TGTGCCAGCTCACCAAAAAGAGAGGAAGAGCAGTACTTC - few TRBJ2-7 TRBV18
CASSVGSGIAYEQYF TGTGCCAGCAGCGTAGGTAGCGGGATAGCCTACGAGCAGTACTTC TRBD2 - TRBJ2-7 TRBV9
CASSIPAVDTGELFF TGTGCCAGTAGTATCCCAGCGGTTGACACCGGGGAGCTGTTTTTT - - TRBJ2-2 TRBV19
CASSQARGGGPYNEQFF TGCGCCAGCAGCCAAGCTCGAGGCGGAGGACCCTACAATGAGCAGTTCTTC - - TRBJ2-1 TRBV4-3
CASRDLPPPKTVTASGANVLTF TGTGCCAGCAGAGACCTCCCACCCCCTAAGACAGTGACCGCCTCTGGGGCCAACGTCCTGACTTTC - few TRBJ2-6 TRBV25-1
CATSGDRGRREQFF TGTGCCACCAGCGGAGACAGGGGTCGGCGTGAGCAGTTCTTC TRBD1 - TRBJ2-1 TRBV15
CASSLNPGLADASTDTQYF TGTGCCAGCAGCTTAAACCCGGGACTAGCGGATGCTAGCACAGATACGCAGTATTTT TRBD2 - TRBJ2-3 TRBV7-2
CASSPPSSWYEQYF TGTGCCAGCTCACCACCGTCTAGCTGGTACGAGCAGTACTTC - few TRBJ2-7 TRBV18
CASTRTPGGSGANVLTF TGTGCCAGCACCCGGACTCCGGGAGGATCTGGGGCCAACGTCCTGACTTTC TRBD2 few TRBJ2-6 TRBV12-3/TRBV12-4
CASSYVGTSAPSGNLYF TGTGCCAGCAGCTACGTCGGGACTAGCGCTCCATCTGGAAACCTGTATTTT TRBD2 - TRBJ2-3 TRBV7-2
CARRDRNEQFF TGTGCCAGGCGTGACAGGAATGAGCAGTTCTTC - many TRBJ2-1 TRBV21-1